The 25 T cell receptor beta chains below all came from one sample that was sequenced in a study of post-analysis software for immune sequencing data. Regarding the study as a whole: Roughly five TRBV segments were significantly more frequent in patients than in controls. TRBV5-6, TRBV5-1 and TRBV20-1 were among these segments.

Unique molecular identifiers tagged the TCR beta cDNA libraries. From the PCR reads, TCRdb called clonotypes with MiXCR, one entry per CDR3 protein. Here the sample spans fewer than 600,000 distinct CDR3 sequences, around 40% being singletons. Their target antigens are unknown. Sequenced input: blood. The receptors were gathered from a girl aged 5-17 years with multiple sclerosis.

This clonotype was detected only a few times. The CDR3 DNA is TGTGCCAGCAGCTTGACTAGCGGGAGGGCAGATACGCAGTATTTT. Its protein is CASSLTSGRADTQYF. The J gene is TRBJ2-3, the V gene TRBV7-3, with 14 bases lining up with TRBD2. With 3 bases clipped from V and 4 bases from J, the junction kept 0 bases outside the gene matches. CDR3 length: 15 amino acids. Germline V CDR1 and CDR2: SGHTA, FQGTGA.

Of note for this clonotype: Its ends do not fully match the called genes, so a read error is possible. The V gene is TRBV20-1, the J gene TRBJ1-5, with a possible D match to TRBD1 (6 bases). Per the germline V gene, CDR1 is DFQATT and CDR2 is SNEGSKA (reference sequence). The CDR3 is 14 amino acids. As DNA, the CDR3 is TGCAGTGCAAGGGGGGGTGGGGTCAATCAGCCCCGGCATTTT. Translating gives CSARGGGVNQPRHF.

CDR3 sequence (DNA): TGTGCCAGCACCCGATCCCGGGACAGGTTGGAGACCCAGTACTTC. This sequence encodes CASTRSRDRLETQYF. This rearrangement joins TRBV12-3 or TRBV12-4 to TRBJ2-5, with 8 bases fitting TRBD1. J gave up 5 bases and V 7 bases, and 12 bases lay outside the gene matches. CDR3 length: 15 residues.

This clonotype was seen a handful of times. V gene TRBV29-1 combines with J gene TRBJ1-1; D is possibly TRBD1 (5 bases). The CDR3 has 14 residues. Germline V CDR1 and CDR2: SQVTM, ANQGSEA. With 0 bases removed from V and 7 bases from J, the gap between germline ends came to 15 bases. This CDR3 reads CSVEEMGGYGEAFF. CDR3 bases: TGCAGCGTTGAAGAGATGGGGGGGTACGGTGAAGCTTTCTTT.

The CDR3 loop is CASSQLGRQENIQYF. The CDR3 coding sequence is TGTGCCAGCAGCCAGTTGGGGAGACAGGAGAACATTCAGTACTTC. This chain connects TRBV14 to TRBJ2-4; possibly TRBD1 for D (6 bases). CDR3 length equals 15 residues. Germline V gene data show CDR1 as SGHDN and CDR2 as FVKESK. V was trimmed by 3 bases and J by 7 bases, leaving 16 bases between them.

The chain combines TRBV29-1 with TRBJ1-1; no reliable D call. Trimming shortened V by 2 bases and J by 0 bases, and 10 bases separated the two germline ends. The germline V gene has CDR1 SQVTM and CDR2 ANQGSEA. The CDR3 spans 14 residues. This CDR3 is CSVELLRVNTEAFF. The CDR3 region has the DNA TGCAGCGTTGAATTGCTTCGAGTGAACACTGAAGCTTTCTTT.

This clonotype has only one observation. The V and J genes are TRBV7-2 and TRBJ2-3; 11 bases line up with TRBD2. This CDR3 is built from 17 residues. Germline V gene sequence: CDR1 SGHTA, CDR2 FQGNSA. Trimming at V came to 5 bases and at J to 11 bases, leaving 18 bases not matched to a gene. The CDR3 DNA reads TGTGCCAGCAGCCCAGACAGGGGGACTAGCGGTTACAATGAGCAGTATTTT. The encoded protein is CASSPDRGTSGYNEQYF. The full variable domain, its missing parts supplied by reference TRBV7-2 and TRBJ2-3, is GAGVSQSPSNKVTEKGKDVELRCDPISGHTALYWYRQSLGQGLEFLIYFQGNSAPDKSGLPSDRFSAERTGGSVSTLTIQRTQQEDSAVYLCASSPDRGTSGYNEQYFGPGTRLTVL.

The chain joins TRBV24-1 to TRBJ2-1; D is ambiguous. Per the germline V gene, CDR1 is KGHDR and CDR2 is SFDVKD. CDR3 length: 16 amino acids. V was clipped by 3 bases and J by 0 bases, with 11 bases between them. CDR3 coding DNA: TGTGCCACCAGTGATCCAGGACGGGCCTCCTACAATGAGCAGTTCTTC. It specifies CATSDPGRASYNEQFF.

The rearrangement links TRBV6-4 to TRBJ2-3, with 11 bases that match TRBD2. There are 15 residues in the CDR3. V was clipped by 0 bases and J by 4 bases; unmatched bases: 0. Germline CDR1 and CDR2: MRHNA and SNTAGT. The CDR3 loop is CASSDSSGGADTQYF. CDR3 DNA sequence: TGTGCCAGCAGTGACTCTAGCGGGGGGGCAGATACGCAGTATTTT.

The chain couples TRBV20-1 to TRBJ2-4, with TRBD2 matching 12 bases. CDR3 length equals 15 residues. The germline gives CDR1 DFQATT, CDR2 SNEGSKA (reference sequence). With V trimmed by 3 bases and J by 11 bases, 11 bases remained unmatched. CDR3 in amino acids: CSASRVTSGSEVQYF. DNA for the CDR3: TGCAGTGCTAGCCGAGTGACTAGCGGGAGTGAGGTTCAGTACTTC.

The gene calls are TRBV12-3 or TRBV12-4 and TRBJ2-7; either TRBD1 or TRBD2 may supply D (5 bases each). The J call may be mistaken, given a closer DNA end match to TRBJ2-5. This CDR3 has 13 amino acids. CDR3 residues: CASSWGSGETQYF. CDR3 sequence (DNA): TGTGCCAGCAGTTGGGGGTCGGGTGAGACCCAGTACTTC.

The CDR3 sequence is CASSYPDLAGEQFF. Here the CDR3 DNA reads TGTGCCAGCAGTTACCCTGATTTAGCGGGGGAGCAGTTCTTC. The chain joins TRBV6-2 or TRBV6-3 to TRBJ2-1; 8 nucleotides align to TRBD2. The J segment lost 10 bases and the V segment lost 2 bases, leaving 7 bases of the junction unmatched. The germline CDR1 and CDR2 sequences are MNHEY and SVGEGT. The CDR3 extends over 14 amino acids.

The V and J genes are TRBV5-8 and TRBJ2-3; D is possibly TRBD2 (6 bases). The CDR3 loop spans 14 amino acids. Germline values: CDR1 SGHTS, CDR2 YDEGEE. Trimming shortened V by 2 bases and J by 7 bases, and 14 bases separated the two germline ends. The CDR3 is CASSFMASANTQYF. The CDR3 region has the DNA TGTGCCAGCAGCTTCATGGCTAGCGCCAATACGCAGTATTTT.

The CDR3 here is CASSSPGQGLYSYGYTF. For the CDR3, the DNA is TGTGCCAGCTCCTCTCCGGGACAGGGATTATATTCGTATGGCTACACCTTC. The gene calls are TRBV28 and TRBJ1-2, with 9 bases that match TRBD1. The CDR3 covers 17 residues. V lost 8 bases, J lost 5 bases, and 18 bases stayed unmatched. Germline CDR1 MDHEN, CDR2 SYDVKM.

This clonotype has more than one count but fewer than ten. V is TRBV4-1 and J is TRBJ2-7, with D perhaps matching TRBD1 (6 bases). Germline CDR1 reads MGHRA; CDR2 reads YSYEKL. This CDR3 comprises 18 residues. V was clipped by 1 base and J by 1 base, with 20 bases between them. The CDR3 protein is CASSQGRRSWQGSYEQYF. CDR3 sequence (DNA): TGCGCCAGCAGCCAAGGGCGGCGTTCGTGGCAGGGGTCCTACGAGCAGTACTTC.

With regard to this clonotype: A read error may produce the germline difference seen at one junction end. DNA of the CDR3: TGTGCCAGCAGACGGACAGGGACGTCCTCTAATAAAAAACTGTTTTTT. The encoded protein is CASRRTGTSSNKKLFF. This chain links TRBV28 with TRBJ1-4, with 8 positions matching TRBD1. Germline CDR1 is MDHEN and CDR2 is SYDVKM. This CDR3 comprises 16 residues.

V is TRBV9 and J is TRBJ1-6; the D gene is possibly TRBD1 (5 bases). V was cut by 0 bases and J by 7 bases, with 11 bases left in between. The CDR3 is 15 residues long. Looked up from germline, CDR1 is SGDLS and CDR2 is YYNGEE. CDR3 DNA: TGTGCCAGCAGCGTAGCAGGGTTCGGGAATTCACCCCTCCACTTT. Its translation is CASSVAGFGNSPLHF.

The DNA of the CDR3 is TGCAGCGTGACGGGACTAGCGGGAGCTTCAGATACGCAGTATTTT. This encodes CSVTGLAGASDTQYF. V usage is TRBV29-1 and J usage is TRBJ2-3; 14 bases fit TRBD2. The length of the CDR3 is 15 residues. V lost 6 bases to trimming and J lost 4 bases; unmatched junction nucleotides: 6. The germline gives CDR1 SQVTM, CDR2 ANQGSEA.

This clonotype was recorded a few times. The V call is TRBV15, the J call TRBJ1-2; possible D gene TRBD1, 6 bases. The V gene's germline CDR1 is LNHNV and CDR2 YYDKDF (reference sequence). V was clipped by 4 bases and J by 2 bases, with 14 bases between them. This CDR3 contains 15 residues. This CDR3 reads CATSTSRGQNYGYTF. CDR3 coding DNA: TGTGCCACCAGCACGTCCCGGGGGCAAAACTATGGCTACACCTTC.

The rearrangement uses TRBV5-6 and TRBJ1-1; D not certain. Per germline, CDR1 SGHDT and CDR2 YYEEEE. This CDR3 contains 13 residues. The V end was cut by 1 base, the J end by 6 bases, with 10 bases between. This chain's CDR3 is CASSLITAPEAFF. The DNA of the CDR3 is TGTGCCAGCAGCTTGATTACAGCGCCTGAAGCTTTCTTT.

This rearrangement joins TRBV30 to TRBJ2-1, with 11 bases lining up with TRBD2. The germline gives CDR1 GTSNPN, CDR2 SVGIG (reference sequence). This CDR3 spans 15 amino acids. With V trimmed by 8 bases and J by 7 bases, 13 bases remained unmatched. CDR3 sequence reads: CAGLAGGLETNEQFF. The CDR3, as DNA: TGTGCCGGGCTAGCGGGAGGTCTCGAGACGAATGAGCAGTTCTTC.

This clonotype occurred a few times. The V and J genes are TRBV20-1 and TRBJ2-1, with D possibly being TRBD2 (5 bases). Looked up from germline, CDR1 is DFQATT and CDR2 is SNEGSKA (reference sequence). V was pared by 5 bases and J by 8 bases, with 19 bases between. This CDR3 has 14 residues. CDR3: CSAPPAGPYYEQFF. In DNA form, the CDR3 reads TGCAGTGCTCCCCCTGCGGGTCCTTACTATGAGCAGTTCTTC.

The rearrangement joins TRBV11-1 to TRBJ2-5; no clear D gene. TRBJ2-7 explains the end of the DNA better; the J call may be wrong. The CDR3 runs 14 residues. Per the germline V gene, CDR1 is SGHAT and CDR2 is FQDESV (reference sequence). The CDR3 sequence is CASSSSGNRYEQYF. CDR3 DNA: TGTGCCAGCAGCTCCAGTGGGAATCGCTACGAGCAGTACTTC.

Only a few counts were recorded for this clonotype. The V gene is TRBV24-1, the J gene TRBJ2-3; 8 bases agree with TRBD1. Germline V gives CDR1 KGHDR, CDR2 SFDVKD. Trimming at V came to 2 bases and at J to 2 bases, leaving 14 bases not matched to a gene. This CDR3 comprises 19 residues. The CDR3 nucleotides are TGTGCCACCAGTGATTGGGCTGGGACAGGAGCAATATTCACAGATACGCAGTATTTT. This translates into CATSDWAGTGAIFTDTQYF.

The V gene is TRBV6-2 or TRBV6-3, the J gene TRBJ2-1, with D uncertain. CDR1 and CDR2 from the germline V gene are MNHEY and SVGEGT. The CDR3 is 13 residues long. V was cut by 4 bases and J by 6 bases, with 10 bases left in between. CDR3 sequence: CASSSLRSNEQFF. The CDR3 DNA is TGTGCCAGCAGTTCCCTTCGGAGCAATGAGCAGTTCTTC.